Listed below are T cell receptor beta chains from one sample, sequenced in a study of T-cell memory formation after mild COVID-19. Each CDR3 protein gets one entry after TCRdb re-called the 5' RACE reads with MiXCR. The sample holds around 390,000 distinct CDR3 sequences, 15% to 20% seen once. Sequencing was done on a sample of PBMCs or a T cell subset sorted from them (not recorded which). The receptor set was obtained from a man between 18 and 35 years old who had mild COVID-19 (a few samples of this study predate the infection). Cell type and time point are not known. CDR3s include the opening cysteine and the closing phenylalanine or tryptophan. D genes are given only for firm matches. Not all rows give a size; the values are once, few, many and, for expanded clones, a class.

CASSRSDPSDGYTF TGTGCCAGCAGCCGGAGCGACCCTTCGGATGGCTACACCTTC . TRBJ1-2 TRBV3-1 14 .
CASSITTISPLHF TGTGCCAGTAGTATCACGACTATTTCACCCCTCCACTTT . TRBJ1-6 TRBV19 13 few
CASSASGDTGELFF TGTGCCAGCAGTGCTAGCGGGGACACCGGGGAGCTGTTTTTT TRBD2 TRBJ2-2 TRBV6-4 14 many
CASSAGTVLYEQYF TGTGCCAGCAGCGCCGGGACAGTCCTTTACGAGCAGTACTTC TRBD1 TRBJ2-7 TRBV5-5 14 .
CASSHDQGPQYF TGCGCCAGCAGCCACGACCAGGGGCCGCAGTATTTT . TRBJ2-3 TRBV4-1 12 many
CASSQEDRSSSSYNEQFF TGCGCCAGCAGCCAAGAGGATCGGAGTAGTAGCTCCTACAATGAGCAGTTCTTC . TRBJ2-1 TRBV4-3 18 .
CAWSVLWARGYTF TGTGCCTGGAGTGTACTGTGGGCAAGGGGCTACACCTTC . TRBJ1-2 TRBV30 13 .
CASSQDGQGGYEQYF TGCGCCAGCAGCCAAGATGGACAGGGAGGGTACGAGCAGTACTTC . TRBJ2-7 TRBV5-1 15 few
CASSPPGFWMNTEAFF TGTGCCAGCAGCCCGCCCGGGTTCTGGATGAACACTGAAGCTTTCTTT . TRBJ1-1 TRBV5-6 16 .
CASSQGWGSYEQYF TGTGCCAGCAGCCAAGGATGGGGCAGCTACGAGCAGTACTTC . TRBJ2-7 TRBV3-1 14 few
CASTMGLYGTSGDTQYF TGCGCCAGCACCATGGGGCTTTATGGGACTAGCGGAGATACGCAGTATTTT TRBD2 TRBJ2-3 TRBV5-1 17 .
CASSPNLQGTQYF TGTGCCAGCAGCCCAAACCTTCAAGGGACCCAGTACTTC . TRBJ2-5 TRBV7-3 13 .
CASRRGGRETQYF TGTGCCAGCAGGCGGGGGGGCAGGGAGACCCAGTACTTC TRBD2 TRBJ2-5 TRBV7-2 13 .
CASSEGHRRNTIYF TGTGCCAGCAGTGAAGGTCATCGAAGAAACACCATATATTTT . TRBJ1-3 TRBV2 14 few
CASSQGLLPNQPQHF TGCGCCAGCAGCCAGGGTCTGCTCCCCAATCAGCCCCAGCATTTT . TRBJ1-5 TRBV5-1 15 once
CAPPETQYF TGTGCCCCACCGGAGACCCAGTACTTC . TRBJ2-5 TRBV30 9 few
CASSPTLRGLFF TGTGCCAGCAGTCCTACTTTACGGGGGCTGTTTTTT . TRBJ1-4 TRBV21-1 12 few
CRAMTGSPLAEAFF TGCAGGGCAATGACAGGGTCCCCACTTGCCGAAGCTTTCTTT TRBD1 TRBJ1-1 TRBV29-1 14 few
CASSPVDIAADLNTEAFF TGTGCCAGCTCACCAGTAGACATTGCCGCCGATTTAAACACTGAAGCTTTCTTT . TRBJ1-1 TRBV18 18 .
CSANILGRGDTQYF TGCAGTGCCAATATTTTAGGTAGGGGAGATACGCAGTATTTT . TRBJ2-3 TRBV20-1 14 .
CASSRTGVTGELFF TGTGCCAGCAGCCGTACAGGGGTCACCGGGGAGCTGTTTTTT TRBD1 TRBJ2-2 TRBV7-2 14 few
CASSYRRTNSPLHF TGTGCCAGCAGCTATCGACGGACGAATTCACCCCTCCACTTT . TRBJ1-6 TRBV7-9 14 few
CAARGGYNEQFF TGTGCCGCCCGGGGGGGCTACAATGAGCAGTTCTTC TRBD2 TRBJ2-1 TRBV4-2 12 .
CASSYSWSGNNSPLHF TGTGCCAGCAGTTACTCATGGTCAGGGAATAATTCACCCCTCCACTTT . TRBJ1-6 TRBV6-5 16 .
CASSQDPAGGQFF TGTGCCAGCAGCCAAGATCCGGCGGGGGGGCAGTTCTTC TRBD2 TRBJ2-1 TRBV14 13 .
CASSPKWVRGPYNEQFF TGTGCCAGCAGCCCGAAGTGGGTGCGGGGGCCCTACAATGAGCAGTTCTTC . TRBJ2-1 TRBV3-1 17 .
CASSPPPLRGEETQYF TGTGCCAGCAGCCCACCGCCATTGCGGGGGGAAGAGACCCAGTACTTC TRBD2 TRBJ2-5 TRBV7-2 16 .
CASSLDLRQAFF TGTGCCAGCAGCTTGGATCTCAGGCAAGCTTTCTTT . TRBJ1-1 TRBV5-6 12 few
CASSQPNTEAFF TGTGCCAGCAGCCAACCCAACACTGAAGCTTTCTTT . TRBJ1-1 TRBV3-2 12 few
CASSQADGGLYEQYF TGCGCCAGCAGCCAAGCTGACGGGGGGCTCTACGAGCAGTACTTC . TRBJ2-7 TRBV4-3 15 .
CASSGELFF TGTGCCAGCAGCGGGGAGCTGTTTTTT . TRBJ2-2 TRBV6-5 9 few
CASSQVVNEQFF TGTGCCAGCAGCCAAGTGGTAAATGAGCAGTTCTTC . TRBJ2-1 TRBV3-1 12 .
CASSYRRREEYGYTF TGTGCCAGCAGTTACCGCCGCAGGGAGGAGTATGGCTACACCTTC . TRBJ1-2 TRBV6-2/TRBV6-3 15 .
CAWSSRGQELEAFF TGTGCCTGGAGTTCACGGGGACAGGAGCTTGAAGCTTTCTTT TRBD1 TRBJ1-1 TRBV30 14 few
CASSLLSYSGNTIYF TGTGCCAGCAGCTTATTGTCCTACTCTGGAAACACCATATATTTT . TRBJ1-3 TRBV5-6 15 .
CSAPLGTGGITGELFF TGCAGTGCTCCCCTTGGTACAGGGGGTATCACCGGGGAGCTGTTTTTT TRBD1 TRBJ2-2 TRBV20-1 16 .
CSVVGTGPGNQPQHF TGCAGCGTTGTTGGGACAGGGCCCGGCAATCAGCCCCAGCATTTT TRBD1 TRBJ1-5 TRBV29-1 15 .
CASSRRGGGETQYF TGTGCCAGCAGCCGGCGGGGGGGCGGAGAGACCCAGTACTTC TRBD2 TRBJ2-5 TRBV12-3/TRBV12-4 14 many